This T cell receptor (beta chain) was recovered during a study of blood T cell repertoires in COVID-19. On the study more broadly: PBMCs, B-cell-depleted T cells, or T cells were the source of the cDNA or gDNA that made up the material.

Authors' data handling: Estimated nucleated cell counts came from reference gene primer amplification. The protocol was immunoSEQ multiplex PCR, while the TCRdb copy is restricted to in-frame clones and leaves out a portion. V and J calls and clone size are those listed in that table; D and trimming were worked out from the DNA. The sample includes 210,000 or so clones, roughly 90% of them seen just once. The germline V gene encodes CDR1 SGHDT and CDR2 YYEEEE. V lost 4 bases, J lost 7 bases, and 10 bases stayed unmatched. The CDR3 consists of 15 residues. J is TRBJ2-7 and V is TRBV5-6, with 11 bases that match TRBD2. The sequence derives from a woman between 50 and 59 years old with acute or convalescent COVID-19. The sample taken for sequencing was peripheral blood. The CDR3 nucleotides are TGTGCCAGCAGCCTGGGGACTAGCGGTTTACAGGAGCAGTACTTC. Amino acids: CASSLGTSGLQEQYF.